This TCR beta chain was retrieved from a study of blood T cell repertoires in COVID-19. Germline values: CDR1 SGHNT, CDR2 YYREEE (reference sequence). The CDR3 totals 15 residues. On this clone: Mismatch with germline at one junction end may stem from a read error.

Produced via immunoSEQ multiplex PCR; TCRdb's table is partial and in-frame only. The sample holds around 25,000 clones, about 91% seen once. The TCR comes from a human donor with active COVID-19. The donor label of this sample is uncertain. V usage is TRBV5-4 and J usage is TRBJ1-4, with 8 bases identical to TRBD1. Sequencing was carried out using peripheral blood. CDR3 in amino acids: CASSLDRASNEKLFF. The DNA of the CDR3 is TGTGCCAGCAGTTTGGACAGGGCGAGTAATGAAAAACTGTTTTTT.